The source of this TCR beta chain is a study of a mutant IDH1 vaccine in newly diagnosed glioma (dated by TCRdb to about 2021). As for the study more broadly: Of the roughly 31 treated patients, about 60% were male and approximately 40% were female, and the mean age was approximately 39 years. Peripheral blood samples were drawn at six visits, namely V03 (baseline), V05, V07, V10, V12 and V13. Longitudinal TCRB deep sequencing was performed for roughly 25 treated patients wherever samples were available for exploratory analyses. Prior to enrollment, patients had been given standard therapy consisting of radiotherapy alone, temozolomide alone, or radiochemotherapy with temozolomide, with the combination given to most patients.

This specimen's time point label, per the study, means: baseline, week 1 (first vaccination visit). The treatment or condition label corresponds to: pre-vaccination baseline after standard-of-care therapy. Newly diagnosed WHO grade 3 or 4 IDH1-mutant astrocytomas showing loss of nuclear ATRX were present in the donors. The samples were drawn from NOA16, a multicentre, single-arm, open-label phase I trial in Germany that tested a mutant IDH1 peptide vaccine in humans for the first time. Visit V03 blood draws served as the baseline sample for immunogenicity testing. The DNeasy Blood and Tissue Kit was used to extract genomic DNA from EDTA blood for TCRB sequencing. The library was produced with the immunoSEQ multiplex PCR assay. Following the manufacturer's protocol, the hsTCRB Kit was used to amplify rearranged TCR beta chain sequences. Sequencing of TCRB libraries was carried out on an Illumina MiSeq. Processing in the source paper ran as follows. The proprietary platform of the kit vendor was used for demultiplexing, trimming and gene mapping. As stored in TCRdb, this immuneACCESS dataset retains in-frame rearrangements with V and J assigned. A fraction of the clones does not appear; measured against another copy, unresolved V genes explain less than half of the discrepancy, and the remainder lacks a known reason. V, J and clone size derive from that table, while D and trimming were established from the DNA sequence. Counted in this sample were around 92,000 clones; around 90% of them appeared once. The ten biggest clones cover around 0.6% of the sample.

On this clone itself: It has no known antigen specificity. Nothing much larger sits one base from this clone, and base qualities are not available.

CDR1 and CDR2, looked up from the germline V gene, are SGHRS and YFSETQ. The CDR3, cysteine through phenylalanine, is 14 amino acids long. The read is trimmed to its CDR3 DNA, 42 bases read in frame from base 1. The germline ends are 6 bases apart after V is trimmed by 0 bases and J by 0 bases. Findings and caveats that apply to the study as a whole: Immune responses induced by the vaccine were seen in roughly 95% of patients across multiple MHC alleles. PBMC samples for TCRB deep sequencing were selected based on availability. The authors noted that analyses of patient blood samples could not be reproduced because of sample limitations. Pseudoprogression seemed to be unrelated to changes in the top peripheral T cell clonotypes found by TCRB sequencing.

The sequencing used PBMCs, collected from a glioma patient treated with radiotherapy, temozolomide or both. This clonotype was obtained from a woman between 50 and 59 years old with glioma. This chain joins TRBV5-1 to TRBJ1-1, with no reliable assignment of the D segment. The sequence in DNA is TGCGCCAGCAGCTTGGATACAATGAACACTGAAGCTTTCTTT. Its product reads: CASSLDTMNTEAFF. The CDR3 plus the reference TRBV5-1 and TRBJ1-1 genes for the other parts give the full variable domain: KAGVTQTPRYLIKTRGQQVTLSCSPISGHRSVSWYQQTPGQGLQFLFEYFSETQRNKGNFPGRFSGRQFSNSRSEMNVSTLELGDSALYLCASSLDTMNTEAFFGQGTRLTVV.